This is a list of T cell receptor beta chains from one sample in a study of blood T cell repertoires in COVID-19. Clones were sequenced by immunoSEQ multiplex PCR, and TCRdb holds only the in-frame ones, with some missing. The data show 380,000 or so clones, with around 92% seen just once and 0.95% to 1.5% held by the top ten. The specimen sequenced was peripheral blood. The source of these receptors is a middle-aged man with acute or convalescent COVID-19. CDR3s include the opening cysteine and the closing phenylalanine or tryptophan. The D gene is left open where the match is weak. Expanded clones are given a class, and other clones once, few, many or no size at all.

J: TRBJ2-1
size: -
V: TRBV7-2
D: -
DNA: TGTGCCAGCAGCCTACGGACAGATCACAATGAGCAGTTCTTC
CDR3: CASSLRTDHNEQFF

J: TRBJ1-2
size: few
V: TRBV6-6
D: TRBD1
DNA: TGTGCCAGCAGTTCCCTGGACAGGGCCTTTTCTGGCTACACCTTC
CDR3: CASSSLDRAFSGYTF

J: TRBJ2-7
size: -
V: TRBV12-3/TRBV12-4
D: TRBD1
DNA: TGTGCCAGCAGCCGTGCCGACAGGGGCGAGCAGTACTTC
CDR3: CASSRADRGEQYF

J: TRBJ2-1
size: -
V: TRBV6-5
D: TRBD1
DNA: TGTGCCAGCAGTTCTCCGACAGGGTACAATGAGCAGTTCTTC
CDR3: CASSSPTGYNEQFF

J: TRBJ2-1
size: -
V: TRBV3-1/TRBV3-2
D: -
DNA: TGTGCCAGCAGCCCCCGTTCAGCGTCCTCCTACAATGAGCAGTTCTTC
CDR3: CASSPRSASSYNEQFF

J: TRBJ1-6
size: -
V: TRBV13
D: TRBD1
DNA: TGTGCCAGCAGCCGGAAGGGACAGCTTAATTCACCCCTCCACTTT
CDR3: CASSRKGQLNSPLHF

J: TRBJ1-2
size: -
V: TRBV19
D: TRBD1
DNA: TGTGCCAGCACGCGAACCGGGACAGAAGTCTATGGCTACACCTTC
CDR3: CASTRTGTEVYGYTF

J: TRBJ2-7
size: -
V: TRBV25-1
D: TRBD1
DNA: TGTGCCAGCAGTCCCGGGACAGGCTGGGGCTACGAGCAGTACTTC
CDR3: CASSPGTGWGYEQYF

J: TRBJ2-1
size: -
V: TRBV3-1/TRBV3-2
D: TRBD2
DNA: TGTGCCAGCAGCCAGACTAGCGGATCCTTGTTAAACAATGAGCAGTTCTTC
CDR3: CASSQTSGSLLNNEQFF

J: TRBJ2-5
size: few
V: TRBV27
D: TRBD2
DNA: TGTGCCAGCAGTCTAGGGGCGGGAGTTAAGACCCAGTACTTC
CDR3: CASSLGAGVKTQYF

J: TRBJ2-5
size: -
V: TRBV5-1
D: -
DNA: TGCGCCAGCAGCCCTGGGACATTGGAGACCCAGTACTTC
CDR3: CASSPGTLETQYF

J: TRBJ2-6
size: -
V: TRBV2
D: TRBD1
DNA: TGTGCCAGCAGGGGGGACAGGTACTCTGGGGCCAACGTCCTGACTTTC
CDR3: CASRGDRYSGANVLTF

J: TRBJ1-4
size: -
V: TRBV5-1
D: TRBD1
DNA: TGCGCCAGCAGCTGGACAGGGAGCACTAATGAAAAACTGTTTTTT
CDR3: CASSWTGSTNEKLFF

J: TRBJ1-5
size: -
V: TRBV28
D: TRBD1
DNA: TGTGCCAGCAGCCGGACAGGGGGCAATCAGCCCCAGCATTTT
CDR3: CASSRTGGNQPQHF

J: TRBJ2-2
size: -
V: TRBV6-1
D: -
DNA: TGTGCCAGCAGTGAATGGCGGGGGAACACCGGGGAGCTGTTTTTT
CDR3: CASSEWRGNTGELFF

J: TRBJ2-7
size: few
V: TRBV7-2
D: -
DNA: TGTGCCAGCAGCTCCCTCCCGGGGTTAGGCGAGCAGTACTTC
CDR3: CASSSLPGLGEQYF

J: TRBJ1-3
size: -
V: TRBV5-8
D: -
DNA: TGTGCCAGCAGCTTGGTGCCCCGGGACAAGGGTGACTCTGGAAACACCATATATTTT
CDR3: CASSLVPRDKGDSGNTIYF

J: TRBJ2-3
size: -
V: TRBV11-3
D: TRBD2
DNA: TGTGCCAGCAGCTTAGGGCTAGCGGGAGCATCGGCAGATACGCAGTATTTT
CDR3: CASSLGLAGASADTQYF

J: TRBJ2-7
size: -
V: TRBV9
D: TRBD2
DNA: TGTGCCAGCAGCCGCACTAGCGAGTACGGGGACGAGCAGTACTTC
CDR3: CASSRTSEYGDEQYF

J: TRBJ1-1
size: -
V: TRBV5-4
D: -
DNA: TGTGCCAGCAAAAATCGGGGGACCCCTGAAGCTTTCTTT
CDR3: CASKNRGTPEAFF

J: TRBJ1-2
size: once
V: TRBV5-1
D: TRBD1
DNA: TGCGCCAGCAGCCAAGGACAGGGGGCGGGAGGCTACACCTTC
CDR3: CASSQGQGAGGYTF

J: TRBJ1-3
size: once
V: TRBV28
D: -
DNA: TGTGCCACCCGCGGGGAGGGCACCATATATTTT
CDR3: CATRGEGTIYF

J: TRBJ1-1
size: -
V: TRBV21-1
D: -
DNA: TGTGCCAGCAGCAGAGGACAGGGTCGGATCGCTGAAGCTTTCTTT
CDR3: CASSRGQGRIAEAFF

J: TRBJ1-1
size: -
V: TRBV19
D: -
DNA: TGTGCCAGTAGCCTAAATACGAACACTGAAGCTTTCTTT
CDR3: CASSLNTNTEAFF

J: TRBJ1-4
size: once
V: TRBV7-9
D: -
DNA: TGTGCCAGCAGCTTAGCGTCCCGGACAGACAATGAAAAACTGTTTTTT
CDR3: CASSLASRTDNEKLFF

J: TRBJ2-5
size: once
V: TRBV3-1/TRBV3-2
D: -
DNA: TGTGCCAGCACTAATCAAGAGACCCAGTACTTC
CDR3: CASTNQETQYF

J: TRBJ2-1
size: few
V: TRBV6-4
D: -
DNA: TGTGCCAGCAGTGAAACAAGTGGTGCGGTTTCCAATGAGCAGTTCTTC
CDR3: CASSETSGAVSNEQFF

J: TRBJ1-2
size: -
V: TRBV29-1
D: TRBD1
DNA: TGCAGCTTCCGCCGACCTACAGGGGTGGAAGGCTACACCTTC
CDR3: CSFRRPTGVEGYTF

J: TRBJ1-2
size: -
V: TRBV7-9
D: TRBD1
DNA: TGTGCCAGCAGCGGGGGGACAGGGACCTACTATGGCTACACCTTC
CDR3: CASSGGTGTYYGYTF

J: TRBJ2-2
size: once
V: TRBV28
D: TRBD2
DNA: TGTGCCAGCAGTTTATCTCCGGGGGGGGGCACCGGGGAGCTGTTTTTT
CDR3: CASSLSPGGGTGELFF

J: TRBJ1-1
size: few
V: TRBV12-3/TRBV12-4
D: -
DNA: TGTGCCAGCAGTTTTGCAGGGTGGACTGAAGCTTTCTTT
CDR3: CASSFAGWTEAFF

J: TRBJ1-6
size: -
V: TRBV7-9
D: TRBD1
DNA: TGTGCCAGCAGCTCCCACGACAGGGGTTCACCCCTCCACTTT
CDR3: CASSSHDRGSPLHF

J: TRBJ2-5
size: -
V: TRBV7-2
D: TRBD2
DNA: TGTGCCAGCAGCTCCTGGGCGGGGGGCCCTGAGACCCAGTACTTC
CDR3: CASSSWAGGPETQYF